A single sample gave rise to the 5 T cell receptor beta chains below, sequenced in a study of prognosis after radiotherapy for stage I lung cancer. Multiplex PCR, run in two rounds, amplified TCR beta CDR3 from genomic DNA. Primers specific to each TRBV and TRBJ gene were used in first-round PCR. TCRdb called the multiplex PCR reads again in MiXCR, with one record for every CDR3 protein. This table holds nearly 25,000 distinct CDR3 sequences, about 36% found once. The sequencing used PBMCs, collected before or after stereotactic body radiation therapy (not recorded which). These receptors all stem from a donor aged 50 or older with non-small cell lung cancer.

This clonotype was counted ten times or more. A much bigger clone sits one base away, suggesting this may be a read error. The chain recombines TRBV7-3 with TRBJ2-7, with D maybe TRBD2 (6 bases). The CDR3 length is 15 residues. Germline lookup yields CDR1 SGHTA and CDR2 FQGTGA. Trimming cost V 1 base and J 7 bases, with 17 bases left between them. For the CDR3, the DNA is TGTGCCAGCAGCTTAAGGGCTAGCGAGTGGAGTGAGCAGTACTTC. It translates to CASSLRASEWSEQYF.

Points on this clonotype: The junction differs from germline at one of its ends, possibly a read error. The chain uses TRBV20-1 and TRBJ1-2; D gene ambiguous. The CDR3 runs to 15 residues. Germline CDR1 is DFQATT and CDR2 is SNEGSKA (reference sequence). The CDR3 reads CSARDPVGNTYCYTF. The CDR3 DNA follows: TGCAGTGCTAGAGATCCGGTTGGGAACACCTATTGCTACACCTTC.

This clonotype was recorded at least ten times. This chain connects TRBV19 to TRBJ2-3, with D tentatively TRBD2 (6 bases). V lost 3 bases and J lost 2, with 9 bases in between. The CDR3 length is 14 residues. Germline CDR1 is LNHDA and CDR2 is SQIVND (reference sequence). CDR3 DNA: TGTGCCAGTAGTATTCGGGACTTCACAGATACGCAGTATTTT. This encodes CASSIRDFTDTQYF.

This chain joins TRBV13 and TRBJ2-2; D remains ambiguous. The germline V and J ends were trimmed by 2 bases and 6 bases, with 16 bases remaining between them. CDR3 length: 16 amino acids. In germline, CDR1 is PRHDT, CDR2 FYEKMQ (reference sequence). CDR3 region: CASSLSMVGFSGELFF. The CDR3 DNA is TGTGCCAGCAGCTTAAGTATGGTTGGTTTTTCCGGGGAGCTGTTTTTT.

This chain uses TRBV4-2 with TRBJ2-5; D may be TRBD1 (7 bases). The germline CDR1 and CDR2 sequences are LGHNA and YNFKEQ. The CDR3 covers 15 residues. Trimming pared 1 base from V and 5 bases from J, leaving 14 bases between. DNA of the CDR3: TGTGCCAGCAGCCAAGTTAGGCAGGGGGGCGAGACCCAGTACTTC. It yields the protein CASSQVRQGGETQYF.